This TCR beta chain comes out of a study of cytomegalovirus exposure and HLA in healthy donors. Study in general: Among the 300 to 500 genotyped donors, less than 85% were placed in the Caucasian-associated ancestry cluster.

PCR amplification relied on 60 Vbeta primers (plus 13 Jbeta primers). Libraries were prepared by immunoSEQ multiplex PCR; TCRdb keeps only in-frame clonotypes and omits some of them. Of over 110,000 clones in the sample, around 79% were seen once. The TCR originated in a female donor in good health and CMV-seronegative. Sequenced input: PBMCs.

The CDR3: CASSLPTSGQETQYF. The CDR3 bases are TGTGCCAGCAGCTTGCCGACTAGCGGCCAAGAGACCCAGTACTTC. The chain links TRBV7-9 to TRBJ2-5; 9 bases are a match to TRBD2. Germline CDR1 is SEHNR and CDR2 is FQNEAQ (reference sequence). The CDR3 contains 15 residues. The V gene end was trimmed by 3 bases and the J gene end by 1 base; junction bases not matched to a gene: 3.